This TCR beta chain originates from a study of blood T cell repertoires in COVID-19. Study as a whole: Nucleic acid was either cDNA or gDNA, and it came from T cells, B-cell-depleted T cells, or PBMCs.

This CDR3 contains 15 residues. Trimming removed 6 bases at V and 0 bases at J, with 12 bases between. Germline V gene lookup returns CDR1 SGHTA and CDR2 FQGNSA. Profiled with immunoSEQ multiplex PCR; TCRdb holds only in-frame clones, not every one. The table records about 220,000 clones, 83% of them present only once. The clonotype comes from a woman in her 40s who had been exposed to COVID-19. This sequence joins TRBV7-2 and TRBJ1-3; tentative D call: TRBD1 (5 bases). Sequencing used PBMCs or T cells enriched from blood (not recorded which). The CDR3 DNA sequence: TGTGCCAGCAGACAGGCGGGGATCTCTGGAAACACCATATATTTT. Its protein is CASRQAGISGNTIYF.